What follows are 24 T cell receptor beta chains derived from one specimen sequenced in a study of Tregs in tolerant kidney transplant recipients. TCRdb's copy holds only in-frame clones and misses some; the assay was immunoSEQ multiplex PCR. The sample lists 100,000 to 150,000 clones; almost 95% were seen once. The sequenced material came from CD4+ T cells from blood. The receptors derive from a human donor in good health.

Here the CDR3 DNA reads TGCAGCGTTGTAAGGGGGACAGGGGGCAGCTATGGCTACACCTTC. Protein sequence: CSVVRGTGGSYGYTF. This sequence joins TRBV29-1 and TRBJ1-2, with 12 positions matching TRBD1. V lost 4 bases and J lost 4; bases outside the gene matches: 7. Germline assignment: CDR1 SQVTM and CDR2 ANQGSEA. CDR3 length: 15 residues.

The chain carries TRBV30 and TRBJ1-2; D possibly corresponds to TRBD1 (6 bases). The CDR3 sequence is 17 residues long. The V gene's germline CDR1 is GTSNPN and CDR2 SVGIG (reference sequence). Trimming removed 3 bases from V and 0 bases from J, with 20 bases in between. The CDR3 nucleotides are TGTGCCTGGAGGCCCCCCGGGGGCCGTGGGGCTAACTATGGCTACACCTTC. Residues: CAWRPPGGRGANYGYTF.

CDR3 nucleotide sequence: TGTGCCAGCAGTTACTCGGGACGGACTGCGTATGGCTACACCTTC. Its protein product is CASSYSGRTAYGYTF. The chain uses TRBV6-5 and TRBJ1-2; tentatively, D is TRBD1 (5 bases). The V end lost 0 bases, the J end lost 5 bases, and 13 bases lay between the germline ends. The CDR3 sequence is 15 residues long. Germline CDR1 reads MNHEY; CDR2 reads SVGAGI.

The chain uses TRBV7-9 and TRBJ2-3, with D possibly being TRBD1 (5 bases). CDR3 length equals 15 residues. Trimming stripped 4 bases from V and 4 bases from J, with 15 bases between. Per germline, CDR1 SEHNR and CDR2 FQNEAQ (reference sequence). CDR3: CASSSPGFRADTQYF. The CDR3 region has the DNA TGTGCCAGCAGCTCACCAGGGTTCCGGGCAGATACGCAGTATTTT.

This clone has just one count. V usage is TRBV7-9 and J usage is TRBJ1-2; D call uncertain. The CDR3 has 15 amino acids. From germline, CDR1 is SEHNR and CDR2 FQNEAQ (reference sequence). Trimming shortened V by 1 base and J by 4 bases, and 13 bases separated the two germline ends. CDR3 in amino acids: CASSLVGLATYGYTF. As DNA, the CDR3 is TGTGCCAGCAGCTTAGTTGGGTTAGCGACCTATGGCTACACCTTC.

The chain uses TRBV30 and TRBJ2-1; 8 positions agree with TRBD1. CDR1 is GTSNPN and CDR2 is SVGIG in the germline V gene (reference sequence). Unmatched junction bases numbered 7, after V lost 3 bases and J lost 0 bases. The length of the CDR3 is 16 residues. Here the CDR3 reads CAWRERDRGSYNEQFF. For the CDR3, the DNA is TGTGCCTGGAGGGAACGAGACAGGGGCTCCTACAATGAGCAGTTCTTC. The full variable domain, in which reference TRBV30 and TRBJ2-1 provide the parts outside the CDR3, is SQTIHQWPATLVQPVGSPLSLECTVEGTSNPNLYWYRQAAGRGLQLLFYSVGIGQISSEVPQNLSASRPQDRQFILSSKKLLLSDSGFYLCAWRERDRGSYNEQFFGPGTRLTVL.

The CDR3 loop is CASSVGLAGVEFF. The DNA for the CDR3 is TGTGCCAGCAGCGTCGGACTAGCGGGAGTGGAGTTCTTC. The chain uses TRBV7-9 and TRBJ2-1, with 13 bases identical to TRBD2. Germline assignment: CDR1 SEHNR and CDR2 FQNEAQ (reference sequence). The ends lost 5 bases at V and 14 bases at J; junction bases unmatched: 6. CDR3 length: 13 residues. Full variable domain (remainder filled in from reference TRBV7-9 and TRBJ2-1): DTGVSQNPRHKITKRGQNVTFRCDPISEHNRLYWYRQTLGQGPEFLTYFQNEAQLEKSRLLSDRFSAERPKGSFSTLEIQRTEQGDSAMYLCASSVGLAGVEFFGPGTRLTVL.

The CDR3 reads CASSSVFSGANVLTF. CDR3 nucleotide sequence: TGTGCCAGCAGCTCCGTCTTCTCTGGGGCCAACGTCCTGACTTTC. The chain joins TRBV7-3 to TRBJ2-6; D remains unclear. Germline values: CDR1 SGHTA, CDR2 FQGTGA. Trimming left V 4 bases short and J 0 bases short, with 7 bases between. CDR3 length: 15 residues.

The chain employs TRBV28 and TRBJ1-3; D is uncertain. Germline V lookup: CDR1 MDHEN, CDR2 SYDVKM. V was trimmed by 7 bases and J by 4 bases, leaving 8 bases between them. The CDR3 is 12 residues long. The CDR3 region has the DNA TGTGCCAGCACTCGAGTCGGAAACACCATATATTTT. As protein: CASTRVGNTIYF. Combining the CDR3 with reference TRBV28 and TRBJ1-3 gives the whole variable domain DVKVTQSSRYLVKRTGEKVFLECVQDMDHENMFWYRQDPGLGLRLIYFSYDVKMKEKGDIPEGYSVSREKKERFSLILESASTNQTSMYLCASTRVGNTIYFGEGSWLTVV.

The gene calls are TRBV7-2 and TRBJ2-5; a possible D gene is TRBD2 (5 bases). V was trimmed by 4 bases and J by 5 bases, leaving 11 bases between them. The CDR3 loop spans 13 amino acids. Germline V CDR1 and CDR2: SGHTA, FQGNSA. The CDR3: CASSSYRGETQYF. CDR3 coding DNA: TGTGCCAGCAGCTCCTACCGCGGGGAGACCCAGTACTTC.

The chain recombines TRBV21-1 with TRBJ2-1; TRBD2 reflects the table's D call only, with no check against the DNA. TRBV21-1 is a pseudogene locus. The CDR3 runs to 15 residues. The DNA for the CDR3 is TGTGCCAGCAGTCCTAGCGGGAGTACCTACAATGAGCAGTTCTTC. Its protein product is CASSPSGSTYNEQFF.

The chain carries TRBV6-6 and TRBJ1-2; 8 bases line up with TRBD1. This CDR3 region has 15 residues. The V segment lost 4 bases and the J segment 4 bases; nucleotides outside the gene matches: 8. Germline V gene lookup returns CDR1 MNHNY and CDR2 SVGAGI (reference sequence). The CDR3 DNA reads as TGTGCCAGCAGTTTGACAGGACAGGGACCCTATGGCTACACCTTC. Protein: CASSLTGQGPYGYTF.

The chain combines TRBV10-3 with TRBJ2-3, with D hard to call. There are 14 residues in the CDR3. CDR1 is ENHRY and CDR2 is SYGVKD in the germline V gene. Trimming shortened V by 0 bases and J by 1 base, and 5 bases separated the two germline ends. The CDR3 DNA reads TGTGCCATCAGTGAGTCGAGAGGCACAGATACGCAGTATTTT. Protein product: CAISESRGTDTQYF.

The rearrangement joins TRBV6-1 to TRBJ1-2; TRBD1 matches 7 bases. CDR1 and CDR2 (germline): MNHNS, SASEGT. CDR3 length: 13 amino acids. The V gene end was trimmed by 4 bases and the J gene end by 8 bases; junction bases not matched to a gene: 7. The CDR3 is CASSGTTGNGYTF. CDR3 nucleotides: TGTGCCAGCAGTGGCACGACAGGGAACGGCTACACCTTC.

Worth noting for this clone: Additional DNA sequences in this sample encode the identical CDR3. V gene TRBV18 combines with J gene TRBJ2-5; no definite D call. Trimming cost V 3 bases and J 4 bases, with 9 bases left between them. Per germline, CDR1 KGHSH and CDR2 LQKENI. CDR3 length: 13 residues. CDR3 region: CASSPGLGETQYF. CDR3 sequence (DNA): TGTGCCAGCTCACCGGGCCTGGGAGAGACCCAGTACTTC.

The CDR3 DNA reads as TGTGCCAGCAGCCCCCGTGGGGGTTCTAATGAAAAACTGTTTTTT. Translation gives CASSPRGGSNEKLFF. The chain employs TRBV7-7 and TRBJ1-4; D might be TRBD1 (5 bases). CDR1 is SSHAT, CDR2 FNYEAQ, per germline (reference sequence). V gave up 5 bases and J gave up 3 bases, with 13 bases separating them. There are 15 residues in the CDR3. Full variable domain (outside the CDR3, taken from reference TRBV7-7 and TRBJ1-4): GAGVSQSPRYKVTKRGQDVTLRCDPISSHATLYWYQQALGQGPEFLTYFNYEAQPDKSGLPSDRFSAERPEGSISTLTIQRTEQRDSAMYRCASSPRGGSNEKLFFGSGTQLSVL.

V and J are TRBV11-3 and TRBJ2-1, with 14 bases aligning to TRBD2. Germline loops: CDR1 SGHNT, CDR2 YENEEA. V was clipped by 4 bases and J by 9 bases; unmatched bases: 8. The CDR3 spans 16 residues. CDR3 nucleotide sequence: TGTGCCAGCAGCTCGGGACTAGCGGGAGCCCTCGGTGAGCAGTTCTTC. It specifies CASSSGLAGALGEQFF.

V and J are TRBV5-5 and TRBJ1-5; possibly TRBD1 for D (6 bases). Germline loops: CDR1 SGHKS, CDR2 YYEKEE (reference sequence). The CDR3 length is 15 residues. V was pared by 0 bases and J by 4 bases, with 11 bases between. Here the CDR3 DNA reads TGTGCCAGCAGCTTGGGACAGGTCTTAAATCAGCCCCAGCATTTT. Translated: CASSLGQVLNQPQHF.

This clone was seen only once. Other DNA sequences within the sample encode an identical CDR3. The gene calls are TRBV5-1 and TRBJ2-7; weak D call: TRBD1 (6 bases). The CDR3 contains 13 residues. Trimming shortened V by 2 bases and J by 5 bases, and 11 bases separated the two germline ends. The germline CDR1 and CDR2 sequences are SGHRS and YFSETQ. This CDR3 is CASSFQGTDEQYF. CDR3 coding DNA: TGCGCCAGCAGCTTTCAGGGGACCGACGAGCAGTACTTC.

This clone was seen a single time. The chain uses TRBV5-1 and TRBJ2-7, with TRBD1 matching 7 bases. Germline lookup yields CDR1 SGHRS and CDR2 YFSETQ. CDR3 length: 15 amino acids. Trimming at V came to 1 base and at J to 3 bases, leaving 7 bases not matched to a gene. CDR3 amino acids: CASSLTQGIFYEQYF. The DNA for the CDR3 is TGCGCCAGCAGCTTGACACAGGGGATATTCTACGAGCAGTACTTC.

V and J are TRBV10-1 and TRBJ2-2, with D unclear. The CDR3 loop spans 13 amino acids. With 2 bases removed from V and 8 bases from J, the gap between germline ends came to 9 bases. Germline-derived CDR1 and CDR2 are WNHNN and SYGVQD (reference sequence). The CDR3 spells CASSERSVGELFF. CDR3 DNA: TGCGCCAGCAGTGAGAGGAGCGTGGGGGAGCTGTTTTTT.

The chain recombines TRBV5-6 with TRBJ2-3; D gene ambiguous. Trimming cost V 4 bases and J 4 bases, with 7 bases left between them. This CDR3 is built from 12 residues. The germline gives CDR1 SGHDT, CDR2 YYEEEE. CDR3 loop: CASSSVADTQYF. In DNA form, the CDR3 reads TGTGCCAGCAGCAGCGTAGCAGATACGCAGTATTTT. Supplemented by reference TRBV5-6 and TRBJ2-3, the full variable domain reads DAGVTQSPTHLIKTRGQQVTLRCSPKSGHDTVSWYQQALGQGPQFIFQYYEEEERQRGNFPDRFSGHQFPNYSSELNVNALLLGDSALYLCASSSVADTQYFGPGTRLTVL.

This rearrangement joins TRBV29-1 to TRBJ2-5; perhaps TRBD1 as D (6 bases). In germline, CDR1 is SQVTM, CDR2 ANQGSEA. V lost 6 bases to trimming and J lost 4 bases, with 12 bases between them. The CDR3 has 12 amino acids. The CDR3 nucleotides read TGCAGCGTGGGACAAACAGGAGAGACCCAGTACTTC. Amino acid sequence: CSVGQTGETQYF.

The chain employs TRBV30 and TRBJ1-5, with TRBD1 as a possible D gene (5 bases). V was trimmed by 3 bases and J by 9 bases, leaving 18 bases between them. The CDR3 length is 14 residues. The germline CDR1 and CDR2 sequences are GTSNPN and SVGIG (reference sequence). The CDR3 protein is CAWSSRTLPGPQHF. In DNA form, the CDR3 reads TGTGCCTGGAGCAGTAGGACACTGCCAGGGCCCCAGCATTTT.